This T cell receptor (beta chain) comes out of a study of control samples from healthy donors and cancer patients. Using immunoSEQ multiplex PCR, the repertoire was profiled, and TCRdb retains in-frame clones only, with some absent. The repertoire holds 150,000 to 200,000 clones, with approximately 94% as singletons. Looked up from germline, CDR1 is SGHNT and CDR2 is YENEEA. V lost 4 bases and J lost 4, with 17 bases in between. This CDR3 has 16 residues. This chain connects TRBV11-3 to TRBJ2-1, with D unclear. The receptor comes from a woman younger than 35 in good health. Sequenced input: blood. The CDR3: CASSSSTATVYNEQFF. DNA of the CDR3: TGTGCCAGCAGCTCCAGTACAGCCACCGTTTACAATGAGCAGTTCTTC.